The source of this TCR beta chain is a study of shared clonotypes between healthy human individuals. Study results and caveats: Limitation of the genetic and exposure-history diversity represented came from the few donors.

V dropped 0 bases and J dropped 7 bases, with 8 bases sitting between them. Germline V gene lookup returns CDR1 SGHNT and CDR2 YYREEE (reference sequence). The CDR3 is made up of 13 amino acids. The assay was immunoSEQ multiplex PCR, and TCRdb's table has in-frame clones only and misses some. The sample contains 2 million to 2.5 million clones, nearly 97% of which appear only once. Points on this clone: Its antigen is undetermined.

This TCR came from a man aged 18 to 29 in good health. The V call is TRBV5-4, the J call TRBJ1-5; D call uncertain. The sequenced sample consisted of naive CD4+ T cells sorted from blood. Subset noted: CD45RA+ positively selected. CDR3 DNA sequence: TGTGCCAGCAGCTTGGCCGTGGGGCAGCCCCAGCATTTT. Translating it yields CASSLAVGQPQHF.